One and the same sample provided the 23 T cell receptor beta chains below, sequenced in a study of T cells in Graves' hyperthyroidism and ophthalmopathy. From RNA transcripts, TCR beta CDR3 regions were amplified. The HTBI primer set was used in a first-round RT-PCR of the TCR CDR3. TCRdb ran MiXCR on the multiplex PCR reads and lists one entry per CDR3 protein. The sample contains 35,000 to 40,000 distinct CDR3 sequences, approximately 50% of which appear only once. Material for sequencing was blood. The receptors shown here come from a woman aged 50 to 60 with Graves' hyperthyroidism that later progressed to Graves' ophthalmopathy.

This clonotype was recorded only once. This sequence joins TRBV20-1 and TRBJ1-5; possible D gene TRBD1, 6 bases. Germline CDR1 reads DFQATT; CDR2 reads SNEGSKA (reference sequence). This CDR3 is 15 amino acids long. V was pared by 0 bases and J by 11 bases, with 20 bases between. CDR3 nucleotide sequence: TGCAGTGCTAGAGAGGGGGACATAATTTTAGAGACCCAGCATTTT. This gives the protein CSAREGDIILETQHF.

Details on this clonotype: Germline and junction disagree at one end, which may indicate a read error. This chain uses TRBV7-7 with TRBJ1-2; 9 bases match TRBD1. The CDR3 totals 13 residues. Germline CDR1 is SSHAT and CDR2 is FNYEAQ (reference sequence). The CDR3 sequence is CASSLPDRGGYTF. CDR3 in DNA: TGTGCTAGCAGCTTACCGGACAGGGGAGGCTACACCTTC.

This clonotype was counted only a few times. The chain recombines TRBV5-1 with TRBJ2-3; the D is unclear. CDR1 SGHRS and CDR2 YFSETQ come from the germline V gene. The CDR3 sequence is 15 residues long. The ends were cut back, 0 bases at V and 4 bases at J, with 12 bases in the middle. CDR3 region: CASSLVGLFSDTQYF. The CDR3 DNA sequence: TGCGCCAGCAGCTTGGTAGGGCTGTTTTCAGATACGCAGTATTTT.

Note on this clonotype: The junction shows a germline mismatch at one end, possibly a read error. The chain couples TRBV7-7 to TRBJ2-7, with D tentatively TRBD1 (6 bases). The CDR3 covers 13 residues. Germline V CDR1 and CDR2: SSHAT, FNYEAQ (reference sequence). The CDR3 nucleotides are TGTGCTAGCAGCTCCATTTTAACAGGGCCGCAGTACTTC. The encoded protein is CASSSILTGPQYF.

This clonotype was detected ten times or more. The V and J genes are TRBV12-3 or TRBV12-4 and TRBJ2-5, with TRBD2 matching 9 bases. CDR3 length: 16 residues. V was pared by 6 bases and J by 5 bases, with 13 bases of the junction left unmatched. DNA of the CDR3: TGTGCCAGCAGGCCCCAGACTAGCGGAGGAGGGGAGACCCAGTACTTC. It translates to CASRPQTSGGGETQYF.

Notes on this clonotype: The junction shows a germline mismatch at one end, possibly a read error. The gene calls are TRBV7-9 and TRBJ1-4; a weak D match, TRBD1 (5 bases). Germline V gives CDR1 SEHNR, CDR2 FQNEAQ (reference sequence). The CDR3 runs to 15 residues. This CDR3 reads CACSLYGGGDEKLFF. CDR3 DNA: TGTGCCTGCAGTTTATACGGCGGGGGTGATGAAAAACTGTTTTTT.

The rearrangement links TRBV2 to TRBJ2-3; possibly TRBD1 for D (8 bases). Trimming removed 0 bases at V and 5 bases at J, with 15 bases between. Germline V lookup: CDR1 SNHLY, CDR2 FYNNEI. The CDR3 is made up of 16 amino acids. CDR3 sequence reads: CASSEALTGGGDTQYF. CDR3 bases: TGTGCCAGCAGTGAAGCGCTTACAGGGGGGGGAGATACGCAGTATTTT.

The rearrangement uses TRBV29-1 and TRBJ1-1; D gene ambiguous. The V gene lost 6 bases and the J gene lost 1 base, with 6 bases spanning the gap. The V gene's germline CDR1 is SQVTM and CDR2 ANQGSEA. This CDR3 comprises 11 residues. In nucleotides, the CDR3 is TGCAGCGTAGCCTCGAACACTGAAGCTTTCTTT. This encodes CSVASNTEAFF.

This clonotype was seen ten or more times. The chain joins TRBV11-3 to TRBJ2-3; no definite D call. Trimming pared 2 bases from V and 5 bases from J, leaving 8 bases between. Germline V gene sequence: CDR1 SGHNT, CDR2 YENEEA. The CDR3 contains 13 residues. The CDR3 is CASSLKGKDTQYF. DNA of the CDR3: TGTGCCAGCAGCTTAAAAGGGAAAGATACGCAGTATTTT.

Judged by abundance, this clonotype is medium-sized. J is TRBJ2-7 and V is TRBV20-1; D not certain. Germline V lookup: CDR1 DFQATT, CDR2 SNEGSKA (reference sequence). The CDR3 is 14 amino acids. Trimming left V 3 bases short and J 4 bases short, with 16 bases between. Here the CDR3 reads CSASSASRLYEQYF. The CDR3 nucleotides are TGCAGTGCTAGCAGTGCTTCGAGGTTGTACGAGCAGTACTTC.

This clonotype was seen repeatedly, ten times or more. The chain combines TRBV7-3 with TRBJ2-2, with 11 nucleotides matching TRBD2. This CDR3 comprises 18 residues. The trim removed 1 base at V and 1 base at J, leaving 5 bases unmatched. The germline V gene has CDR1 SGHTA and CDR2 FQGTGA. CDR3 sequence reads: CASSLNPLAGGNTGELFF. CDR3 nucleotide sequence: TGTGCCAGCAGCTTAAACCCCCTAGCGGGAGGGAACACCGGGGAGCTGTTTTTT.

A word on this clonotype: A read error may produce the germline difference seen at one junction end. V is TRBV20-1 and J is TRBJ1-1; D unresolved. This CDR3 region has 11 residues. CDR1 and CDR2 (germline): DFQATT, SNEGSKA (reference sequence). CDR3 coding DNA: TGCAGTGTTAGAGCAACCTCTGAAGCTTTCTTT. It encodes CSVRATSEAFF.

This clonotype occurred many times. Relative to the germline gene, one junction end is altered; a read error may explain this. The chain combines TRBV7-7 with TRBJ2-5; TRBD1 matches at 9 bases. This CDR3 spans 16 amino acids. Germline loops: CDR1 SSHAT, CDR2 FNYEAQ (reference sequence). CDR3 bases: TGTGCTAGCAGCTTAGACGCTCTGACAGGGGGGGAGACCCAGTACTTC. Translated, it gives CASSLDALTGGETQYF.

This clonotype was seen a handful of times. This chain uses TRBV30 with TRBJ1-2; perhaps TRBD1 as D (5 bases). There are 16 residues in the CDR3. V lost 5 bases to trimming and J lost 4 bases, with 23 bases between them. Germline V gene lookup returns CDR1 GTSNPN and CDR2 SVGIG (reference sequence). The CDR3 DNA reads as TGTGCCTGGGGCCGGGGCAGGGAGACTTACGGCTATGGCTACACCTTC. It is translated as CAWGRGRETYGYGYTF.

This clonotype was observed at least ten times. CDR3 coding DNA: TGCGCCAGCAGCCTGACAGGGAGGGGAGGGACTGAAGCTTTCTTT. Translation: CASSLTGRGGTEAFF. The rearrangement joins TRBV5-1 to TRBJ1-1; TRBD1 matches 7 bases. The junction had 11 bases not matched to a gene; V was cut back by 4 bases and J by 5 bases. Germline CDR1 is SGHRS and CDR2 is YFSETQ. This CDR3 contains 15 residues.

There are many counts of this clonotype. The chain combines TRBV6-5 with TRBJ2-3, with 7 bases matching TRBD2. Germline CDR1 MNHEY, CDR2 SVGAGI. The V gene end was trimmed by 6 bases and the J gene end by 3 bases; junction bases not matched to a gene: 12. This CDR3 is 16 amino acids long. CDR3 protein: CASSLWGGSTTDTQYF. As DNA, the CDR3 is TGTGCCAGCAGCTTATGGGGCGGGAGTACAACAGATACGCAGTATTTT.

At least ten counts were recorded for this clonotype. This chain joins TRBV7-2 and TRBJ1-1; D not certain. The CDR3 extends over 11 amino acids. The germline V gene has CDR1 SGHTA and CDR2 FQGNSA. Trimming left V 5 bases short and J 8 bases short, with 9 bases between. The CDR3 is CASSTSREAFF. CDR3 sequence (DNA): TGTGCCAGCAGCACCTCAAGAGAAGCTTTCTTT.

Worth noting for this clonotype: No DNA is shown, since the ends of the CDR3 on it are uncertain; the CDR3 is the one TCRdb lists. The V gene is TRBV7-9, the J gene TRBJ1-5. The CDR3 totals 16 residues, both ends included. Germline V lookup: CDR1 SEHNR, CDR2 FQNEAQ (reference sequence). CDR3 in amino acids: CASSLGSSQYFGPQHF.

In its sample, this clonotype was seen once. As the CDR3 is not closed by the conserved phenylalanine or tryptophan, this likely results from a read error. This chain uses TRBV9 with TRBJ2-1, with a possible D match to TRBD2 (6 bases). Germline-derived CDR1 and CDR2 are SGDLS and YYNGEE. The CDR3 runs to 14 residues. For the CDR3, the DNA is TGTGCCAGCAGCGTGACCTTAGCGGCCAATGTGCAGTTCTCC. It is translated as CASSVTLAANVQFS.

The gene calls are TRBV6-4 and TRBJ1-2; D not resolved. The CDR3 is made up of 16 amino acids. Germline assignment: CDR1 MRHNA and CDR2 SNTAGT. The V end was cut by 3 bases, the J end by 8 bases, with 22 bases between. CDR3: CASSEAFGRRQYGYTF. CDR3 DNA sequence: TGTGCCAGCAGTGAAGCGTTTGGCAGGAGGCAATACGGCTACACCTTC.

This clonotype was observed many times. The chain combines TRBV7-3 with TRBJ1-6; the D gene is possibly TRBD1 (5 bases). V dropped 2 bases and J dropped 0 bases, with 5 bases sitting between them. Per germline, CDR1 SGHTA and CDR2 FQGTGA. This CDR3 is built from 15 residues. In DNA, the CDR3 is TGTGCCAGCAGCTTAGGGGGCTCCTATAATTCACCCCTCCACTTT. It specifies CASSLGGSYNSPLHF.

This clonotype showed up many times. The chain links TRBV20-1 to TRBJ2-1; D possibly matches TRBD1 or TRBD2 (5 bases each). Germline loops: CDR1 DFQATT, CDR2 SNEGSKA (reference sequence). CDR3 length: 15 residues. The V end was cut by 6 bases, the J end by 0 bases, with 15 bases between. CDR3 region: CSATGTTSSYNEQFF. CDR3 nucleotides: TGCAGTGCAACCGGGACGACCAGCTCCTACAATGAGCAGTTCTTC.

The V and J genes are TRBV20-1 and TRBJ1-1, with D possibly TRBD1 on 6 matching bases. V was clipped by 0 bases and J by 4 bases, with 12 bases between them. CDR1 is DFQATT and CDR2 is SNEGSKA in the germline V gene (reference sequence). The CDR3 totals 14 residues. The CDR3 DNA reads TGCAGTGCTAGAGATCTACAGGGAGGCACTGAAGCTTTCTTT. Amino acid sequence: CSARDLQGGTEAFF.